This passage covers 15 T cell receptor beta chains from one sample sequenced in a study of beta chain features in type 1 diabetes. All of the isolated RNA was reverse transcribed, so expressed TCRB transcripts were sequenced. Method: immunoSEQ multiplex PCR; TCRdb's copy keeps in-frame clones and lacks some. The sample consists of some 200,000 clones, approximately 11% of them appearing once. Sequencing was carried out using central memory CD4+ T cells from blood. The receptors come from a man aged 18 to 35 in good health.

This clone was seen a handful of times. The chain links TRBV19 to TRBJ1-5, with TRBD1 matching over 7 bases. The junction had 15 bases not matched to a gene; V was cut back by 6 bases and J by 10 bases. Germline CDR1 LNHDA, CDR2 SQIVND (reference sequence). The CDR3 contains 15 residues. Written as DNA, the CDR3 is TGTGCCAGTAGCAGTGCGGACAGGTGGCTAGGTCCCCAGCATTTT. As protein: CASSSADRWLGPQHF.

This chain links TRBV28 with TRBJ2-5; 10 nucleotides line up with TRBD2. Germline lookup yields CDR1 MDHEN and CDR2 SYDVKM. This CDR3 is built from 15 residues. Here the CDR3 reads CAATRAGGPGETQYF. In nucleotides, the CDR3 is TGTGCGGCCACAAGAGCGGGAGGGCCCGGGGAGACCCAGTACTTC. Together with reference TRBV28 and TRBJ2-5, the CDR3 gives the full variable domain: DVKVTQSSRYLVKRTGEKVFLECVQDMDHENMFWYRQDPGLGLRLIYFSYDVKMKEKGDIPEGYSVSREKKERFSLILESASTNQTSMYLCAATRAGGPGETQYFGPGTRLLVL.

This clone was seen more than once but under ten times. This rearrangement joins TRBV9 to TRBJ2-3; 7 positions agree with TRBD2. The CDR3 has 16 amino acids. The J segment lost 7 bases and the V segment lost 0 bases, leaving 11 bases of the junction unmatched. Germline V lookup: CDR1 SGDLS, CDR2 YYNGEE. For the CDR3, the DNA is TGTGCCAGCAGCGTAGTTTTGGCGGGAGCTATGAATACGCAGTATTTT. It specifies CASSVVLAGAMNTQYF. Using reference TRBV9 and TRBJ2-3 for the parts outside the CDR3, the full variable domain is DSGVTQTPKHLITATGQRVTLRCSPRSGDLSVYWYQQSLDQGLQFLIQYYNGEERAKGNILERFSAQQFPDLHSELNLSSLELGDSALYFCASSVVLAGAMNTQYFGPGTRLTVL.

The chain employs TRBV6-1 and TRBJ1-2; 7 nucleotides align to TRBD1. With 6 bases clipped from V and 5 bases from J, the junction kept 3 bases outside the gene matches. Germline-derived CDR1 and CDR2 are MNHNS and SASEGT. The CDR3 sequence is 12 residues long. CDR3 in DNA: TGTGCCAGCAGGGTGGGACAGTATGGCTACACCTTC. It codes for CASRVGQYGYTF.

V is TRBV30 and J is TRBJ2-3; 13 bases are shared with TRBD2. Germline V gene data show CDR1 as GTSNPN and CDR2 as SVGIG (reference sequence). This CDR3 region has 16 residues. J lost 2 bases, V lost 3 bases, and 5 bases had no gene match. The CDR3 here is CAWSQTSGRYTDTQYF. CDR3 nucleotides: TGTGCCTGGAGCCAGACTAGCGGGAGGTACACAGATACGCAGTATTTT. Filled out from reference TRBV30 and TRBJ2-3, the complete variable domain reads SQTIHQWPATLVQPVGSPLSLECTVEGTSNPNLYWYRQAAGRGLQLLFYSVGIGQISSEVPQNLSASRPQDRQFILSSKKLLLSDSGFYLCAWSQTSGRYTDTQYFGPGTRLTVL.

Written as DNA, the CDR3 is TGTGCCAGCAGCTCCGTCGTGGGGGGCAGTGAGCAGTTCTTC. It yields the protein CASSSVVGGSEQFF. The rearrangement uses TRBV9 and TRBJ2-1; D assignment may be TRBD1 or TRBD2 (6 bases each). V was trimmed by 4 bases and J by 9 bases, leaving 17 bases between them. There are 14 residues in the CDR3. Germline V lookup: CDR1 SGDLS, CDR2 YYNGEE.

This rearrangement joins TRBV5-1 to TRBJ2-1; D remains ambiguous. V dropped 0 bases and J dropped 8 bases, with 6 bases sitting between them. The CDR3 covers 12 residues. Germline values: CDR1 SGHRS, CDR2 YFSETQ. As DNA, the CDR3 is TGCGCCAGCAGCTTGGTGGAAGATGAGCAGTTCTTC. It codes for CASSLVEDEQFF.

There are many counts of this clone. The rearrangement links TRBV7-2 to TRBJ2-5, with D perhaps matching TRBD1 or TRBD2 (5 bases each). The V end was cut by 3 bases, the J end by 2 bases, with 10 bases between. Germline V lookup: CDR1 SGHTA, CDR2 FQGNSA. The CDR3 totals 14 residues. The CDR3 sequence: CASSFRGLQETQYF. In DNA form, the CDR3 reads TGTGCCAGCAGCTTCCGGGGCCTGCAAGAGACCCAGTACTTC.

Only a few counts were recorded for this clone. The rearrangement joins TRBV5-1 to TRBJ2-3; a possible D gene is TRBD1 (6 bases). Per the germline V gene, CDR1 is SGHRS and CDR2 is YFSETQ. This CDR3 is 15 amino acids long. V lost 5 bases and J 0 bases, leaving 13 bases between the germline ends. DNA for the CDR3: TGCGCCAGCAGACCTGGGACATCTAGCACAGATACGCAGTATTTT. Its protein product is CASRPGTSSTDTQYF.

This chain's CDR3 is CASSSYSTSYGNTQYF. CDR3 nucleotides: TGTGCCAGCAGCTCGTACTCGACTAGCTATGGGAATACGCAGTATTTT. This rearrangement joins TRBV13 to TRBJ2-3; 7 bases fit TRBD2. V gave up 4 bases and J gave up 7 bases; unmatched junction bases: 14. CDR3 length equals 16 residues. The V gene's germline CDR1 is PRHDT and CDR2 FYEKMQ (reference sequence).

The chain links TRBV18 to TRBJ2-5; D is ambiguous. The ends were cut back, 6 bases at V and 0 bases at J, with 26 bases in the middle. Per the germline V gene, CDR1 is KGHSH and CDR2 is LQKENI. The CDR3 is made up of 19 amino acids. The CDR3 reads CASSSSQPLSYGYQETQYF. In DNA, the CDR3 is TGTGCCAGCTCCTCGTCCCAACCCCTCTCCTACGGGTACCAAGAGACCCAGTACTTC.

Only a few counts were recorded for this clone. Other DNA sequences in the sample encode the same CDR3. This rearrangement joins TRBV30 to TRBJ2-7; 10 bases map to TRBD1. J was trimmed by 6 bases and V by 3 bases; bases with no gene match: 2. This CDR3 has 12 residues. The V gene's germline CDR1 is GTSNPN and CDR2 SVGIG (reference sequence). Written as DNA, the CDR3 is TGTGCCTGGAGCGGACAGGGGGGCGAGCAGTACTTC. Encoded protein: CAWSGQGGEQYF.

A few counts support this clone. The CDR3 reads CASSLDRGAGANVLTF. CDR3 nucleotides: TGCGCCAGCAGCTTGGACAGGGGAGCTGGGGCCAACGTCCTGACTTTC. The V and J genes are TRBV5-1 and TRBJ2-6; 7 bases are a match to TRBD1. CDR3 length: 16 amino acids. Losses at the gene ends were 0 bases for V and 2 bases for J; bases not matched to a gene: 2. Germline assignment: CDR1 SGHRS and CDR2 YFSETQ. Based on the CDR3 plus reference TRBV5-1 and TRBJ2-6, the full variable domain is KAGVTQTPRYLIKTRGQQVTLSCSPISGHRSVSWYQQTPGQGLQFLFEYFSETQRNKGNFPGRFSGRQFSNSRSEMNVSTLELGDSALYLCASSLDRGAGANVLTFGAGSRLTVL.

This clone was seen a handful of times. The rearrangement joins TRBV29-1 to TRBJ2-3; D is uncertain. V was clipped by 6 bases and J by 1 base, with 8 bases between them. This CDR3 is built from 12 residues. Germline-derived CDR1 and CDR2 are SQVTM and ANQGSEA. DNA of the CDR3: TGCAGCGTCTGGTCTGGCACAGATACGCAGTATTTT. Translation: CSVWSGTDTQYF.

This clone was detected a few times. This chain connects TRBV9 to TRBJ2-5; tentative D call: TRBD2 (6 bases). The CDR3 runs 14 residues. Germline CDR1 reads SGDLS; CDR2 reads YYNGEE. Trimming took off 4 bases at V and 1 base at J, with 11 bases between the two ends. The CDR3 DNA is TGTGCCAGCAGCACGGGACTCCTCCAAGAGACCCAGTACTTC. Its protein is CASSTGLLQETQYF.